This T cell receptor (beta chain) was captured by sequencing in a study of cytomegalovirus exposure and HLA in healthy donors. Study overall: Early release data held some 80 million unique TCRs from HLA-typed donors.

Study findings and constraints: Under 20,000 TCR beta sequences were associated with HLA alleles at 0.05 false discovery rate in a later analysis. Later findings reportedly placed an Asian-associated ancestry cluster below the roughly 730-donor mean for N-insertions.

The PCR had 60 Vbeta and 13 Jbeta primers. Clones were sequenced by immunoSEQ multiplex PCR, and TCRdb holds only the in-frame ones, with some missing. The table includes some 90,000 clones, approximately 74% detected once. About this clone: The antigen remains unidentified.

Between the trimmed V and J ends, which lost 4 bases and 3 bases, there was a span of 12 bases. Per the germline V gene, CDR1 is MGHDK and CDR2 is SYGVNS. The CDR3 spans 14 residues. The origin of this receptor is a female donor in good health and CMV-seropositive. The J gene is TRBJ1-1, the V gene TRBV25-1, with D unresolved. Sample: PBMCs. CDR3 sequence (DNA): TGTGCCAGCAGTGGTGGAGTCCCAGACACTGAAGCTTTCTTT. Amino acid sequence: CASSGGVPDTEAFF.